A selection of T cell receptor beta chains follows, all from one sample in a study of Ad26.COV2.S vaccination and SARS-CoV-2 variants. TCRdb's copy holds only in-frame clones and misses some; the assay was immunoSEQ multiplex PCR. The sample records around 250,000 clones, roughly 87% being singletons. Sequenced material: peripheral blood, taken in a trial of Ad26.COV2.S vaccine versus placebo. These receptors all stem from a person aged 18-65 years who received the Ad26.COV2.S COVID-19 vaccine or a placebo. Both conserved end residues are trimmed from each CDR3. The order of the fields is J gene, V gene, CDR3 protein.

>TRBJ2-5|TRBV7-9
ASSPPGDSVRETQY
>TRBJ1-2|TRBV7-2
ASSLVSTGFGYT
>TRBJ2-5|TRBV4-1
ASSQATSRSQETQY
>TRBJ2-1|TRBV5-6
ASSSRIHNEQF
>TRBJ2-4|TRBV4-3
ASSQDPPGRVKNIQY
>TRBJ2-3|TRBV5-1
ASRTGQGAITDTQY
>TRBJ2-2|TRBV7-3
ASSLTGGGTGELF
>TRBJ1-2|TRBV3-1/TRBV3-2
ASSQDSPVTDNYGYT
>TRBJ1-1|TRBV6-5
ASSKSGQHNTEAF
>TRBJ1-2|TRBV30
AWRAVVSYT
>TRBJ2-5|TRBV4-1
ASSQVWGQETQY
>TRBJ2-1|TRBV7-2
ASSLPNNEQF